These T cell receptor gamma chains were read from a single sample in a study of intestinal T cells in coeliac disease. TCRdb re-identified clones in the multiplex PCR reads via CATT. Of over 900 gamma-chain clones detected, 40% to 55% appear once; the ten largest clones hold approximately 33%. Source material: a duodenal biopsy. The receptors derive from a human donor who served as a control with a normal duodenal biopsy, not a healthy volunteer. Both conserved end residues are part of each CDR3. Clone sizes are given selectively: once, few, many, or a class where the clone is expanded.

j_call clone_size v_call cdr3_nt cdr3_aa
TRGJ1/TRGJ2 - TRGV8 TGTGCCACCGGGACTTACCCGGCTTATTATAAGAAACTCTTT CATGTYPAYYKKLF
TRGJ1/TRGJ2 few TRGV10 TGTGCTGCGTGGGGATTGCGGGGGGTTTATTATAAGAAACTCTTT CAAWGLRGVYYKKLF
TRGJ1/TRGJ2 - TRGV2 TGTGCCACCTTGGGACGGGCAGAAGTGAGGTCCGAGAAACTCTTT CATLGRAEVRSEKLF
TRGJP1 - TRGV10 TGTGCTGCGGTTGGATTATATTCTGGGAGATATACCACTGGTTGGTTCAAGATATTT CAAVGLYSGRYTTGWFKIF
TRGJ1/TRGJ2 large TRGV9 TGTGCCTTGTGGGAGGTTTATAAGAAACTCTTT CALWEVYKKLF
TRGJP1 - TRGV10 TGTGCTGCGTGGGATTGGGTCGGGACTGGTTGGTTCAAGATATTT CAAWDWVGTGWFKIF
TRGJP1 - TRGV10 TGTGCTGCGTGGGCACCACTTGGTTGGTTCAAGATATTT CAAWAPLGWFKIF
TRGJ1/TRGJ2 few TRGV2 TGTGCCACCTGGGACGGGCCTTGGAAGAAACTCTTT CATWDGPWKKLF
TRGJ1/TRGJ2 - TRGV8 TGTGCACCTGGGATAGGCCTAGGGATTAAGAAACTCTTT CAPGIGLGIKKLF
TRGJ1/TRGJ2 large TRGV2 TGTGCCACCTGGGACGGGCGAAGACGAAAGAAACTCTTT CATWDGRRRKKLF
TRGJ1/TRGJ2 - TRGV10 TGTGCTGGCGTGGGATCGCGTGATTATTATAAGAAACTCTTT CAGVGSRDYYKKLF
TRGJ1/TRGJ2 few TRGV4 TGTGCCACCTGGGATGGATTCGTTGGTAAGAAACTCTTT CATWDGFVGKKLF
TRGJP1 - TRGV2 TGTGCCACCTGGGACGGGCGGGGACCACTTGGTTGGTTCAAGATATTT CATWDGRGPLGWFKIF
TRGJ1/TRGJ2 - TRGV10 TGTGCTCGCGTGGGACAAAAGAAACTCTTT CARVGQKKLF
TRGJ1/TRGJ2 - TRGV4 TGTGCCACCTGGGATAATCGGGGAAAGAAACTCTTT CATWDNRGKKLF
TRGJP1 once TRGV4 TGTGCCACCTGGGATAAACCCTCGACTGGTTGGTTCAAGATATTT CATWDKPSTGWFKIF
TRGJ1/TRGJ2 large TRGV2 TGTGCCACCTGGGACGGGCCGGATTATTATAAGAAACTCTTT CATWDGPDYYKKLF
TRGJ1/TRGJ2 - TRGV3 TGTGCCACCTGGGACAGGCTCCGGTCATTTATTTATAAGAAACTCTTT CATWDRLRSFIYKKLF
TRGJP1 - TRGV4 TGTGCCACCTGGGATAAACCCTCACTGGCTTGGTTCAAGATATTT CATWDKPSLAWFKIF
TRGJ1/TRGJ2 - TRGV9 TGTGCCTTGTGGGGAGGCGAGCCTAATTATTATAAGAAACTCTTT CALWGGEPNYYKKLF
TRGJP - TRGV2 TGTGCCACCTGGGACGGGCCTTTGCAAGAGTTGGGCAAAAAAATCTTT CATWDGPLQELGKKIF
TRGJP1 - TRGV8 TGTGCCACCTGGGATATATCCACTGGTTGGTTCAAGATATTT CATWDISTGWFKIF
TRGJP2 few TRGV3 TGTGCCACCTGGGACAGGCGCGTGTGTATTGGTGATTGGATCAAGACGTTT CATWDRRVCIGDWIKTF
TRGJP1 - TRGV10 TGTGCTGCGTGGGATGGGGGCGGGTACCGTTGGTTCAAGATATTT CAAWDGGGYRWFKIF
TRGJ1/TRGJ2 few TRGV8 TGTGCCATCTACCTCCCGAATTATTATAAGAAACTCTTT CAIYLPNYYKKLF
TRGJP2 few TRGV10 TGTGCTGCGTGGACCATAGTAAGTGATTGGATCAAGACGTTT CAAWTIVSDWIKTF
TRGJ1/TRGJ2 few TRGV2 TGTGCCACCTGGGACGGCCTGCTCTATTATAAGAAACTCTTT CATWDGLLYYKKLF
TRGJ1/TRGJ2 - TRGV3 TGTGCCACCTGGCCTGAGGACATAAAGAAACTCTTT CATWPEDIKKLF
TRGJ1/TRGJ2 large TRGV10 TGTGCTGCGTGGGACCCTTTTTATTATAAGAAACTCTTT CAAWDPFYYKKLF
TRGJ1/TRGJ2 - TRGV10 TGTGCTGCGTGGGATTCCGTCCCATTTCATTATAAGAAACTCTTT CAAWDSVPFHYKKLF
TRGJ1/TRGJ2 once TRGV2 TGTGCCACCCCCAAAAGAAAACTCTTT CATPKRKLF
TRGJP1 few TRGV10 TGTGCTGCGTGGGACTTTAACACTTGGTTCAAGATATTT CAAWDFNTWFKIF
TRGJP1 - TRGV2 TGTGCCACCTGGGACGGGCACTTGGCTACAGTTGGTGTCAAGATATTT CATWDGHLATVGVKIF
TRGJP2 few TRGV10 TGTGCTGCGTGGCCCCCCTGCTTGGGGATCAAGACGTTT CAAWPPCLGIKTF
TRGJ1/TRGJ2 - TRGV11 - CTTVPAGCYTKLF
TRGJ1/TRGJ2 large TRGV3 TGTGCCACCTGGGACAGGCCGGTGAAACTCTTT CATWDRPVKLF
TRGJP1 large TRGV9 TGTGCCTTGTGGGATCACATCACTGGTTGGTTCAAGATATTT CALWDHITGWFKIF
TRGJ1/TRGJ2 large TRGV3 TGTGCCACCTGGGACAGGCGGATGAAACTCTTT CATWDRRMKLF
TRGJP1 - TRGV8 TGTGCCGACCAGGGGGTCGCGCTTGGTTCAAAGATATTT CADQGVALGSKIF
TRGJ1/TRGJ2 - TRGV3 TGTGCCACCTGGGACAGGCCGATAAGAAAACTCTTT CATWDRPIRKLF
TRGJ1/TRGJ2 once TRGV3 TGTGCCACCTGGGGACCCCCCCGAACGCGGAATTATTATAAGAAACTCTTT CATWGPPRTRNYYKKLF
TRGJ1/TRGJ2 - TRGV8 TGTGCCACCTGGGGGGGGGGGTGCCGCGAGAATTATTATAAGAAACTCTTT CATWGGGCRENYYKKLF
TRGJ1/TRGJ2 - TRGV2 TGTGCCACCTGGGACGGGCAGAAGTTGAGGTCCGAGAAACTCTTT CATWDGQKLRSEKLF
TRGJP2 - TRGV5 TGTGCCACCTGGGACAGGCGGAGAGTGATTTGGATCAAGACGTTT CATWDRRRVIWIKTF
TRGJP2 - TRGV10 TGTGCTGCGTGGCCCCCTGCTTGGGGACCAAAGACGTTT CAAWPPAWGPKTF
TRGJ1/TRGJ2 - TRGV4 TGTGCCACCCCGGGGGGATATAAGAAACTCTTT CATPGGYKKLF
TRGJP1 once TRGV10 TGTGCTGCGTGGGATTATGCCCACTGGTGGTTCAAGATATTT CAAWDYAHWWFKIF
TRGJP1 - TRGV2 TGTGCCACCTGGGACGGGCGGGACGTTTGGTTCAAGATATTT CATWDGRDVWFKIF
TRGJ1/TRGJ2 - TRGV8 TGTGCCGACCTGGGGCATCATTATAAGAAACTCTTT CADLGHHYKKLF
TRGJ1/TRGJ2 - TRGV4 TGTGCCACACCTTTCCCCTTCTATTATAAGAAACTCTTT CATPFPFYYKKLF
TRGJ1/TRGJ2 few TRGV10 TGTGCTGCTCTCTCCCCCTTTTTTTATAAGAAACTCTTT CAALSPFFYKKLF
TRGJ1/TRGJ2 - TRGV10 TGTGCTGCGTCCACCCGTTCCCCCAAGGAGTATTATAAGAAACTCTTT CAASTRSPKEYYKKLF
TRGJP1 - TRGV9 TGTGCCTTGTGGGAGGAGGGCCGTCACTGGTTTGGTTTCAAGATATTT CALWEEGRHWFGFKIF
TRGJ1/TRGJ2 - TRGV9 TGTGCTTGTGGGAGGTGCACTTTGGATTACTATTATAAGAAACTCTTT CACGRCTLDYYYKKLF
TRGJP1 - TRGV10 TGTGCTGCGTGGGATTGGGGGGGGGGGATGACCACTGGTTGGTTCAAGATATTT CAAWDWGGGMTTGWFKIF
TRGJ1/TRGJ2 large TRGV10 TGTGCTGCGTGGGATTATGTCCCTCTTTGGAAACTCTTT CAAWDYVPLWKLF